The 21 T cell receptor beta chains below were found in one sample sequenced in a study of blood T cells in healthy people across ages (dated by TCRdb to between 2015 and 2017). The method behind the library was 5' RACE. The listed sequencing device is Illumina HiSeq 2500. A second PCR of about 6 to 11 cycles was performed with a sample-barcoded 5' primer and a J-beta primer mix. The public reads were quality trimmed at Q25 with fastp and then assembled into clones with MiXCR by TCRdb, keeping productive beta chains. CDR3 protein sequences are deduplicated, and each keeps its most common genes and DNA. Within this sample are 600,000 or so distinct CDR3 sequences, with around 21% of them counted one time only. 3.6% of the sample is in the top ten clones. The sample comprised blood. Every receptor here comes from a man aged 70 or older in good health.

This chain uses TRBV12-3 or TRBV12-4 with TRBJ2-2; D may match TRBD1 or TRBD2 (5 bases each). This CDR3 comprises 16 residues. V lost 4 bases to trimming and J lost 2 bases, with 14 bases between them. CDR3 coding DNA: TGTGCCAGCAGTTCATCCGGGACCGTTAACACCGGGGAGCTGTTTTTT. Translation: CASSSSGTVNTGELFF.

This clonotype was detected ten times or more. V gene TRBV21-1 combines with J gene TRBJ2-5; TRBD1 is the table's D call and was not checked against the DNA. TRBV21-1 is a pseudogene segment. The CDR3 totals 15 residues. CDR3 coding DNA: TGTGCCAGCAGGACAATACAGGGGTGGTGGGAGACCCAGTACTTC. As protein: CASRTIQGWWETQYF.

Turning to this clonotype: A junction boundary mismatches the germline segment, possibly from a read error. The J gene is TRBJ1-5, the V gene TRBV30; D might be TRBD1 (5 bases). The CDR3 loop spans 15 amino acids. Germline CDR1 GTSNPN, CDR2 SVGIG (reference sequence). For the CDR3, the DNA is TGTGCCTGGAGTGGAAAGACAGAAGACTATCAGCCCCAACATTTT. Its translation: CAWSGKTEDYQPQHF.

This clonotype was seen ten or more times. The chain uses TRBV3-1 and TRBJ2-5; D possibly matches TRBD1 or TRBD2 (5 bases each). V lost 3 bases to trimming and J lost 1 base, with 18 bases between them. The CDR3 has 17 amino acids. Germline-derived CDR1 and CDR2 are LGHDT and YNNKEL (reference sequence). The CDR3 DNA sequence: TGTGCCAGCAGCCATGGGAGAAATCGGGGCATCCAAGAGACCCAGTACTTC. Amino acids: CASSHGRNRGIQETQYF.

In its sample, this clonotype was seen a few times. The CDR3 loop is CASSPMTGKIGEKLFF. The CDR3 bases are TGTGCCAGCAGCCCGATGACAGGGAAGATTGGTGAAAAACTGTTTTTT. This chain joins TRBV11-2 and TRBJ1-4, with 7 nucleotides matching TRBD1. J gave up 7 bases and V 5 bases, and 13 bases lay outside the gene matches. This CDR3 region has 16 residues. The germline CDR1 and CDR2 sequences are SGHAT and FQNNGV.

J is TRBJ2-5 and V is TRBV6-5, with 13 bases fitting TRBD2. Germline V gene lookup returns CDR1 MNHEY and CDR2 SVGAGI. The ends lost 5 bases at V and 4 bases at J; junction bases unmatched: 10. This CDR3 region has 17 residues. CDR3: CASSTARTSGSRETQYF. The CDR3 region has the DNA TGTGCCAGCAGTACAGCCCGGACTAGCGGGAGTCGAGAGACCCAGTACTTC.

The rearrangement uses TRBV7-3 and TRBJ2-1, with 11 positions matching TRBD2. The length of the CDR3 is 16 residues. The V segment lost 1 base and the J segment 6 bases; nucleotides outside the gene matches: 5. The germline V gene has CDR1 SGHTA and CDR2 FQGTGA. The CDR3 reads CASSLSVAGGANEQFF. The CDR3 DNA reads TGTGCCAGCAGCTTAAGCGTAGCGGGAGGGGCCAATGAGCAGTTCTTC.

The gene calls are TRBV6-1 and TRBJ2-5, with 7 bases aligning to TRBD2. The germline CDR1 and CDR2 sequences are MNHNS and SASEGT. This CDR3 is built from 14 residues. Unmatched junction bases numbered 7, after V lost 5 bases and J lost 4 bases. In DNA, the CDR3 is TGTGCCAGCAGTAAGGCGGGAGTAGGAGAGACCCAGTACTTC. Translating gives CASSKAGVGETQYF.

About this clonotype itself: One junction end does not reproduce the germline sequence, and a read error may be involved. The gene calls are TRBV20-1 and TRBJ2-3, with D unresolved. The CDR3 has 12 residues. Germline CDR1 and CDR2: DFQATT and SNEGSKA (reference sequence). This chain's CDR3 is CSAREIGDTQYF. Written as DNA, the CDR3 is TGCAGTGCTCGAGAAATCGGCGATACGCAGTATTTT.

This clonotype showed up just once. The chain uses TRBV28 and TRBJ1-4; 8 bases are shared with TRBD1. After removal of 3 bases from V and 8 bases from J, the junction contained 8 bases not matched to a gene. Germline assignment: CDR1 MDHEN and CDR2 SYDVKM. The CDR3 is 15 residues long. The CDR3 nucleotides read TGTGCCAGCAGTTTCTCGACAGGGGTGGGCGAAAAACTGTTTTTT. Its protein product is CASSFSTGVGEKLFF.

This chain connects TRBV20-1 to TRBJ2-3; 7 nucleotides agree with TRBD1. CDR1 is DFQATT, CDR2 SNEGSKA, per germline (reference sequence). Unmatched junction bases numbered 6, after V lost 3 bases and J lost 3 bases. This CDR3 contains 14 residues. This CDR3 reads CSASLTGVTDTQYF. The DNA of the CDR3 is TGCAGTGCTAGCCTAACAGGGGTTACAGATACGCAGTATTTT.

This clonotype was observed a handful of times. Germline is not matched at one junction end, which may reflect a read error. The V call is TRBV6-6, the J call TRBJ2-5, with TRBD2 as a possible D gene (6 bases). The CDR3 loop spans 18 amino acids. Germline CDR1 reads MNHNY; CDR2 reads SVGAGI (reference sequence). The CDR3 DNA is TGTGCCAGCAGTGACTCACCCGGGGGTGGTGGAGCCCAAGAGACCCAGTACTTC. Translated: CASSDSPGGGGAQETQYF.

The J gene is TRBJ2-5, the V gene TRBV7-8; 9 bases align to TRBD2. Germline assignment: CDR1 SGHVS and CDR2 FQNEAQ. This CDR3 is built from 15 residues. J gave up 5 bases and V 2 bases, and 6 bases lay outside the gene matches. This CDR3 reads CASSLFGGRAETQYF. The CDR3, as DNA: TGTGCCAGCAGCTTATTCGGCGGGAGGGCGGAGACCCAGTACTTC.

The chain recombines TRBV20-1 with TRBJ1-1; TRBD1 might be the D (6 bases). CDR1 and CDR2 from the germline V gene are DFQATT and SNEGSKA (reference sequence). Trimming shortened V by 1 base and J by 3 bases, and 15 bases separated the two germline ends. The CDR3 runs to 15 residues. The CDR3 sequence: CSARGQRGMDTEAFF. The DNA for the CDR3 is TGCAGTGCTAGAGGCCAGAGGGGGATGGACACTGAAGCTTTCTTT.

The chain joins TRBV6-2 or TRBV6-3 to TRBJ2-4, with D uncertain. V lost 7 bases, J lost 0 bases, and 7 bases lay in between. CDR1 is MNHEY and CDR2 is SVGEGT in the germline V gene. The CDR3 has 13 amino acids. CDR3 loop: CASIDLAKNIQYF. The CDR3 DNA follows: TGTGCCAGCATTGACCTAGCCAAAAACATTCAGTACTTC.

This clonotype was recorded a few times. V usage is TRBV11-1 and J usage is TRBJ2-7; the D gene could be TRBD1 or TRBD2 (6 bases each). Looked up from germline, CDR1 is SGHAT and CDR2 is FQDESV (reference sequence). V lost 5 bases, J lost 2 bases, and 16 bases lay in between. The CDR3 is 15 residues long. CDR3 residues: CASSPTQGLTYEQYF. CDR3 nucleotide sequence: TGTGCCAGCAGCCCTACACAGGGACTGACCTACGAGCAGTACTTC.

This clonotype was detected ten times or more. The chain employs TRBV20-1 and TRBJ2-5, with TRBD2 matching 14 bases. CDR1 is DFQATT and CDR2 is SNEGSKA in the germline V gene (reference sequence). The trim removed 4 bases at V and 4 bases at J, leaving 2 bases unmatched. The CDR3 is made up of 14 amino acids. CDR3 DNA sequence: TGCAGTGCTATGGGACTAGCGGGAGTAGAGACCCAGTACTTC. This sequence encodes CSAMGLAGVETQYF.

This clonotype was detected once. The chain employs TRBV7-9 and TRBJ2-7, with D possibly TRBD1 on 5 matching bases. The CDR3 is made up of 16 amino acids. V shed 3 bases and J shed 4 bases, with 19 bases lying between them. From germline, CDR1 is SEHNR and CDR2 FQNEAQ (reference sequence). CDR3 DNA sequence: TGTGCCAGCAGCTTTTCCCAGGGAACAGCCGGATACGAGCAGTACTTC. Its translation is CASSFSQGTAGYEQYF.

V usage is TRBV12-3 or TRBV12-4 and J usage is TRBJ2-5; TRBD1 agrees at 8 bases. Unmatched junction bases numbered 8, after V lost 6 bases and J lost 2 bases. The CDR3 covers 15 residues. Here the CDR3 DNA reads TGTGCCAGCAGCGACAGGGGTTGGAGGCAAGAGACCCAGTACTTC. As protein: CASSDRGWRQETQYF.

V gene TRBV20-1 combines with J gene TRBJ1-1, with 10 bases fitting TRBD1. Germline CDR1 is DFQATT and CDR2 is SNEGSKA (reference sequence). This CDR3 region has 14 residues. Trimming at V came to 6 bases and at J to 4 bases, leaving 8 bases not matched to a gene. In nucleotides, the CDR3 is TGCAGTGCGTCCGGGACAGGGGTTGGCACTGAAGCTTTCTTT. Its protein product is CSASGTGVGTEAFF.

To note about this clonotype: Mismatch with germline at one junction end may stem from a read error. The rearrangement joins TRBV5-1 to TRBJ2-7; possibly TRBD1 for D (5 bases). The germline V gene has CDR1 SGHRS and CDR2 YFSETQ. The CDR3 consists of 13 residues. The chain's CDR3 is CASSLARDYEQYF. For the CDR3, the DNA is TGTGCCAGCTCACTGGCCAGGGACTACGAGCAGTACTTC.